Listed here are 24 T cell receptor beta chains from one sample, sequenced in a study of T cells after yellow fever vaccination. Each CDR3 protein gets one entry after TCRdb re-called the 5' RACE reads with MiXCR. The sample consists of 200,000 to 300,000 distinct CDR3 sequences, over 10% of them appearing once. Sample: CD4+ T cells sorted from PBMCs, taken 45 days after the yellow fever booster vaccination. These receptor sequences come from a man aged 30 to 45 who received the YFV17D yellow fever vaccine.

The V and J genes are TRBV30 and TRBJ1-4, with D possibly being TRBD1 (6 bases). The V end lost 7 bases, the J end lost 6 bases, and 15 bases lay between the germline ends. The CDR3 contains 13 residues. Germline lookup yields CDR1 GTSNPN and CDR2 SVGIG (reference sequence). CDR3 bases: TGTGCCTTCCGGTCAGGGGATTATGAAAAACTGTTTTTT. Amino acid sequence: CAFRSGDYEKLFF.

This clonotype was seen at least ten times. This chain connects TRBV20-1 to TRBJ2-1; possible D gene TRBD2, 7 bases. Trimming pared 1 base from V and 4 bases from J, leaving 14 bases between. The CDR3 is 15 amino acids. Germline CDR1 DFQATT, CDR2 SNEGSKA (reference sequence). In DNA, the CDR3 is TGCAGTGCTAGAGCCTGGGGGCGGGAGTACAATGAGCAGTTCTTC. Encoded protein: CSARAWGREYNEQFF.

This clonotype turned up a few times. The chain uses TRBV5-1 and TRBJ2-3, with TRBD1 matching over 7 bases. Germline CDR1 SGHRS, CDR2 YFSETQ. There are 15 residues in the CDR3. V was clipped by 5 bases and J by 0 bases; unmatched bases: 6. CDR3 nucleotide sequence: TGCGCCAGCAGAAGGGGGCCCGAGAGCACAGATACGCAGTATTTT. Its translation is CASRRGPESTDTQYF.

The chain combines TRBV20-1 with TRBJ2-3; unclear D gene. This CDR3 is 16 amino acids long. The V and J ends lost 3 bases and 1 base respectively, with 17 bases between them. Germline assignment: CDR1 DFQATT and CDR2 SNEGSKA (reference sequence). Here the CDR3 reads CSARARQFIRTDTQYF. The CDR3 DNA sequence: TGCAGTGCTAGGGCCCGCCAGTTTATCCGCACAGATACGCAGTATTTT.

In this sample, this clonotype turned up a few times. The rearrangement uses TRBV7-9 and TRBJ2-7; D call uncertain. The germline V and J ends were trimmed by 1 base and 4 bases, with 8 bases remaining between them. The germline CDR1 and CDR2 sequences are SEHNR and FQNEAQ (reference sequence). CDR3 length equals 13 residues. CDR3 residues: CASSLDGNYEQYF. The CDR3 region has the DNA TGTGCCAGCAGCTTAGACGGTAATTACGAGCAGTACTTC.

This clonotype occurred a few times. The rearrangement joins TRBV29-1 to TRBJ2-5, with D possibly being TRBD1 or TRBD2 (5 bases each). CDR1 SQVTM and CDR2 ANQGSEA come from the germline V gene. This CDR3 comprises 14 residues. V shed 7 bases and J shed 3 bases, with 18 bases lying between them. The CDR3, as DNA: TGCAGCGCGAGCGAGGGGACGAGAGAAGAGACCCAGTACTTC. This sequence encodes CSASEGTREETQYF. Full variable domain (rest looked up from reference TRBV29-1 and TRBJ2-5): SAVISQKPSRDICQRGTSLTIQCQVDSQVTMMFWYRQQPGQSLTLIATANQGSEATYESGFVIDKFPISRPNLTFSTLTVSNMSPEDSSIYLCSASEGTREETQYFGPGTRLLVL.

The gene calls are TRBV20-1 and TRBJ2-1; tentatively, D is TRBD2 (6 bases). Germline values: CDR1 DFQATT, CDR2 SNEGSKA (reference sequence). This CDR3 is built from 16 residues. V was clipped by 1 base and J by 0 bases, with 13 bases between them. The CDR3 region has the DNA TGCAGTGCTAGAGGCTTAGCGGAAAACTCCTACAATGAGCAGTTCTTC. Protein sequence: CSARGLAENSYNEQFF.

This sequence joins TRBV7-2 and TRBJ2-2; 10 positions agree with TRBD1. Germline loops: CDR1 SGHTA, CDR2 FQGNSA. This CDR3 contains 15 residues. With V trimmed by 5 bases and J by 5 bases, 5 bases remained unmatched. CDR3: CASSPWDRGTGELFF. CDR3 in DNA: TGTGCCAGCAGCCCCTGGGACAGGGGAACCGGGGAGCTGTTTTTT.

J is TRBJ2-7 and V is TRBV20-1; D remains ambiguous. This CDR3 is built from 12 residues. V was pared by 3 bases and J by 7 bases, with 13 bases between. CDR1 is DFQATT and CDR2 is SNEGSKA in the germline V gene (reference sequence). This chain's CDR3 is CSASGISGEQYF. Written as DNA, the CDR3 is TGCAGTGCTAGTGGGATCTCCGGGGAGCAGTACTTC.

This clonotype occurred a few times. The rearrangement links TRBV5-1 to TRBJ2-2, with D maybe TRBD2 (5 bases). The V gene lost 2 bases and the J gene lost 4 bases, with 9 bases spanning the gap. Germline values: CDR1 SGHRS, CDR2 YFSETQ. The CDR3 is 14 residues long. CDR3 DNA: TGCGCCAGCAGCTTAATGGGGAGCACCGGGGAGCTGTTTTTT. Residues: CASSLMGSTGELFF.

The chain is built from TRBV27 and TRBJ1-2; no definite D call. The CDR3 sequence is 15 residues long. V was shortened by 3 bases and J by 6 bases, with 17 bases between the two germline ends. Germline V gives CDR1 MNHEY, CDR2 SMNVEV (reference sequence). In nucleotides, the CDR3 is TGTGCCAGCAGTTTTCTGACGAAGACCTTTAATGGCTACACCTTC. Protein: CASSFLTKTFNGYTF.

The chain is built from TRBV2 and TRBJ2-5; D possibly corresponds to TRBD2 (6 bases). This CDR3 is 15 amino acids long. Germline V gene sequence: CDR1 SNHLY, CDR2 FYNNEI. The V gene lost 3 bases and the J gene lost 5 bases, with 16 bases spanning the gap. CDR3 in amino acids: CASSDQGMEGETQYF. For the CDR3, the DNA is TGTGCCAGCAGTGATCAGGGCATGGAGGGCGAGACCCAGTACTTC. Looking up the rest from reference TRBV2 and TRBJ2-5 gives the full variable domain: EPEVTQTPSHQVTQMGQEVILRCVPISNHLYFYWYRQILGQKVEFLVSFYNNEISEKSEIFDDQFSVERPDGSNFTLKIRSTKLEDSAMYFCASSDQGMEGETQYFGPGTRLLVL.

This clonotype was detected ten times or more. The chain combines TRBV20-1 with TRBJ1-3; 7 nucleotides line up with TRBD1. With 8 bases clipped from V and 4 bases from J, the junction kept 11 bases outside the gene matches. This CDR3 is built from 14 residues. Germline V gene lookup returns CDR1 DFQATT and CDR2 SNEGSKA (reference sequence). CDR3 region: CSFSTGALGNTIYF. DNA of the CDR3: TGCAGTTTCAGCACAGGGGCTTTAGGAAACACCATATATTTT.

J is TRBJ2-2 and V is TRBV15; 8 bases are shared with TRBD1. This CDR3 region has 16 residues. From germline, CDR1 is LNHNV and CDR2 YYDKDF (reference sequence). The junction had 11 bases not matched to a gene; V was cut back by 5 bases and J by 6 bases. The CDR3 nucleotides are TGTGCCACCAGCCGAAACCAGGGGGCAGGGGCCGGGGAGCTGTTTTTT. Translated, it gives CATSRNQGAGAGELFF.

In its sample, this clonotype was seen a few times. The V call is TRBV3-1, the J call TRBJ1-3, with TRBD1 as a possible D gene (5 bases). Trimming shortened V by 4 bases and J by 2 bases, and 18 bases separated the two germline ends. The CDR3 is 17 residues long. Germline V gene data show CDR1 as LGHDT and CDR2 as YNNKEL (reference sequence). As DNA, the CDR3 is TGTGCCAGCAGCCTACCTGCCGGACGGGACCCTGGAAACACCATATATTTT. It encodes CASSLPAGRDPGNTIYF.

This clonotype was counted a few times. The chain links TRBV6-5 to TRBJ1-2, with D maybe TRBD1 (5 bases). Trimming shortened V by 7 bases and J by 5 bases, and 17 bases separated the two germline ends. This CDR3 spans 14 amino acids. Looked up from germline, CDR1 is MNHEY and CDR2 is SVGAGI. CDR3 DNA: TGTGCCAGCACCCACAGTCCGGGGGGTTATGGCTACACCTTC. It yields the protein CASTHSPGGYGYTF.

This clonotype was seen more than once but under ten times. CDR3: CSVGQGTGNTIYF. For the CDR3, the DNA is TGCAGCGTCGGACAGGGGACCGGAAACACCATATATTTT. The V and J genes are TRBV29-1 and TRBJ1-3; TRBD1 aligns across 9 bases. V was pared by 6 bases and J by 4 bases, with 4 bases of the junction left unmatched. The CDR3 has 13 amino acids. CDR1 is SQVTM, CDR2 ANQGSEA, per germline.

The sample holds a few counts of this clonotype. The V and J genes are TRBV7-8 and TRBJ2-1; D might be TRBD2 (6 bases). Trimming took off 3 bases at V and 7 bases at J, with 19 bases between the two ends. CDR1 and CDR2 (germline): SGHVS, FQNEAQ. The CDR3 is 16 residues long. The CDR3 region has the DNA TGTGCCAGCAGCTTTGGTGCGGGGCGTACATCGAATGAGCAGTTCTTC. Its translation: CASSFGAGRTSNEQFF.

V gene TRBV30 combines with J gene TRBJ1-4, with TRBD1 matching 9 bases. The trim removed 3 bases at V and 5 bases at J, leaving 7 bases unmatched. Germline loops: CDR1 GTSNPN, CDR2 SVGIG (reference sequence). The CDR3 has 15 residues. As DNA, the CDR3 is TGTGCCTGGAGATACACAGGGGGCCCGAATGAAAAACTGTTTTTT. This encodes CAWRYTGGPNEKLFF.

The chain is built from TRBV2 and TRBJ2-3, with D hard to call. Germline lookup yields CDR1 SNHLY and CDR2 FYNNEI. Trimming stripped 8 bases from V and 1 base from J, with 4 bases between. The CDR3 runs to 11 residues. CDR3 residues: CASCRTDTQYF. The CDR3, as DNA: TGTGCCAGCTGTCGCACAGATACGCAGTATTTT.

In DNA form, the CDR3 reads TGCGCCAGCAGCCAAGCCCCCCCCGGGGAGCTGTTTTTT. Amino acid sequence: CASSQAPPGELFF. V gene TRBV4-3 combines with J gene TRBJ2-2; D is unresolved. Trimming left V 1 base short and J 6 bases short, with 6 bases between. The CDR3 contains 13 residues. CDR1 is LGHNA, CDR2 YSLEER, per germline.

Only a few counts were recorded for this clonotype. The rearrangement joins TRBV12-3 or TRBV12-4 to TRBJ2-5; unclear D gene. The CDR3 covers 12 residues. The V end was cut by 7 bases, the J end by 5 bases, with 11 bases between. CDR3 region: CASKENRETQYF. CDR3 sequence (DNA): TGTGCCAGCAAGGAGAATCGGGAGACCCAGTACTTC.

The chain recombines TRBV7-9 with TRBJ2-1, with 7 bases lining up with TRBD2. From germline, CDR1 is SEHNR and CDR2 FQNEAQ (reference sequence). V shed 4 bases and J 5 bases; nucleotides not matched to a gene: 8. The CDR3 contains 15 residues. CDR3 nucleotides: TGTGCCAGCAGCTCACCCACTAGCGACCACAATGAGCAGTTCTTC. Its protein product is CASSSPTSDHNEQFF.

For this clonotype: A read error may account for a junction end that differs from germline. The CDR3 nucleotides read TGTGACAGCAGTCGACGACAGGACGGGGGCGAGCAGTACTTC. Amino acids: CDSSRRQDGGEQYF. The chain uses TRBV6-5 and TRBJ2-7; D may be TRBD1 or TRBD2 (6 bases each). Germline CDR1 is MNHEY and CDR2 is SVGAGI. The CDR3 is 14 residues long.